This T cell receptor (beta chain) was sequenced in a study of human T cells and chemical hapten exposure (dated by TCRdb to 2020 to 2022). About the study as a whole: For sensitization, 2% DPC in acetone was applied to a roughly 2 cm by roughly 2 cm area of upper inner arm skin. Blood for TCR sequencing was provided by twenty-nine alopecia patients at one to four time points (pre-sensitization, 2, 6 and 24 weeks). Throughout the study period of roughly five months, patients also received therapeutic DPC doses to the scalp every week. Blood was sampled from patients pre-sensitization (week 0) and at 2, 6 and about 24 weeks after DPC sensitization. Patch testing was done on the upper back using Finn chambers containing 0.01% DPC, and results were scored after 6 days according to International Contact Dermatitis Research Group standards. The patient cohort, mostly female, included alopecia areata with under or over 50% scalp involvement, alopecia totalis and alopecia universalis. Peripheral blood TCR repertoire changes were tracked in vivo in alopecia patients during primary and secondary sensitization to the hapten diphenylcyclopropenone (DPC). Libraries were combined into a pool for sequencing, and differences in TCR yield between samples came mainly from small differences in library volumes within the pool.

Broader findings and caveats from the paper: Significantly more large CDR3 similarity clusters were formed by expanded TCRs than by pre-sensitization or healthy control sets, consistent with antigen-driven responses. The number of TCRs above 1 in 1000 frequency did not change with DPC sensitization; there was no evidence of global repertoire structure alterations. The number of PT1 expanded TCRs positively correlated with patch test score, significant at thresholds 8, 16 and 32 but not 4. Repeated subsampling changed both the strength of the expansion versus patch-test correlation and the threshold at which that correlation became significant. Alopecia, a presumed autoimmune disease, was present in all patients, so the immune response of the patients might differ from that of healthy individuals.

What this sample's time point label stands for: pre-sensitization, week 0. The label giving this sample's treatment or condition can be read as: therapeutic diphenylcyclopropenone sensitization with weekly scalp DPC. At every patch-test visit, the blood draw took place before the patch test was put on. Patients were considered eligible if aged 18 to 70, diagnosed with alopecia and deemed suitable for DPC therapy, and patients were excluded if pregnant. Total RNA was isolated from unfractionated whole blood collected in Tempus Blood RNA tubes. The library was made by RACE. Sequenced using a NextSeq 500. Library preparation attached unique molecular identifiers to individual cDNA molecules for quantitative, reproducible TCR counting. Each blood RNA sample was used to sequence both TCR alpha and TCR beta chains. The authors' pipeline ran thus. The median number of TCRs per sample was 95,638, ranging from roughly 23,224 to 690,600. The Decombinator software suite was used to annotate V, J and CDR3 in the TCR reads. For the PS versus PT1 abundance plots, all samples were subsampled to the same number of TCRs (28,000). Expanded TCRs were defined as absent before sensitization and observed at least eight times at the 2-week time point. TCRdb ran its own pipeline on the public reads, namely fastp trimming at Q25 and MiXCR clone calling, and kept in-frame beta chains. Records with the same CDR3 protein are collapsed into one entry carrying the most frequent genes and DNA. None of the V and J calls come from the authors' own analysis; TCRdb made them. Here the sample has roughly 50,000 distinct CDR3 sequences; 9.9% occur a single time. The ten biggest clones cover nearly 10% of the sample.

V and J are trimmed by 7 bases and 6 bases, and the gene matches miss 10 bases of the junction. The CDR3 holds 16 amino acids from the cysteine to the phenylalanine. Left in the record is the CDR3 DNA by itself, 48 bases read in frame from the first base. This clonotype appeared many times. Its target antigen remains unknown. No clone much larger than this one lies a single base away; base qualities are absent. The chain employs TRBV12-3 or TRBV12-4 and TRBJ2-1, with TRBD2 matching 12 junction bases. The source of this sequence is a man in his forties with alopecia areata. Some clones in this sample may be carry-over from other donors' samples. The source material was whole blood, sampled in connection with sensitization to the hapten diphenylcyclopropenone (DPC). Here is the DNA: TGTGCCAGCATTCCGGGACTAGCGGGCTATTTCAATGAGCAGTTCTTC. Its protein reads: CASIPGLAGYFNEQFF.